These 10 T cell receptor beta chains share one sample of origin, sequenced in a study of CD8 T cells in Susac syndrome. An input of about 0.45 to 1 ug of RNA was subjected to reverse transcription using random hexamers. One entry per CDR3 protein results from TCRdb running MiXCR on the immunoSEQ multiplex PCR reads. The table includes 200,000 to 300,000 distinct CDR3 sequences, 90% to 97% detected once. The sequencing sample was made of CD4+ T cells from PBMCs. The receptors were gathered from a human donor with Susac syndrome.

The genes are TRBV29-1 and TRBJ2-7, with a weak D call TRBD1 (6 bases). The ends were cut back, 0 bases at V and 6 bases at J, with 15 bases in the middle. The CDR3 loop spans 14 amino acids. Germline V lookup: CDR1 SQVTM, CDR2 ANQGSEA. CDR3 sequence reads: CSVEDRRGRGEQYF. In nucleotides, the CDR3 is TGCAGCGTTGAAGATCGCCGGGGCAGGGGCGAGCAGTACTTC.

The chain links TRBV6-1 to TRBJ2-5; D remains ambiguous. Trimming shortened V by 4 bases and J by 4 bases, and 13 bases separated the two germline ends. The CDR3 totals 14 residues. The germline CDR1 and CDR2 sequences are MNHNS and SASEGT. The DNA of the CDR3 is TGTGCCAGCAGTGTGACGGTGAAGGTAGAGACCCAGTACTTC. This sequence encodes CASSVTVKVETQYF.

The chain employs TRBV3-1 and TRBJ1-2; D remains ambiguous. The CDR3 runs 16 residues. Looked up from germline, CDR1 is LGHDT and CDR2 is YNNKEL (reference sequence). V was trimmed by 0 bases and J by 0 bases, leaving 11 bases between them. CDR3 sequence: CASSQDLGGTNYGYTF. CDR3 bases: TGTGCCAGCAGCCAAGATCTGGGAGGAACTAACTATGGCTACACCTTC. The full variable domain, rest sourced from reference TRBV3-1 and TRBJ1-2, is DTAVSQTPKYLVTQMGNDKSIKCEQNLGHDTMYWYKQDSKKFLKIMFSYNNKELIINETVPNRFSPKSPDKAHLNLHINSLELGDSAVYFCASSQDLGGTNYGYTFGSGTRLTVV.

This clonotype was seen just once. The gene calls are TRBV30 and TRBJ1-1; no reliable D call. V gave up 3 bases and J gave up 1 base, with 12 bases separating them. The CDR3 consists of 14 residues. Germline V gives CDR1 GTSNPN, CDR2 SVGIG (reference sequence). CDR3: CAWSSLRGNTEAFF. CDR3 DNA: TGTGCCTGGAGCAGCCTCCGGGGGAACACTGAAGCTTTCTTT.

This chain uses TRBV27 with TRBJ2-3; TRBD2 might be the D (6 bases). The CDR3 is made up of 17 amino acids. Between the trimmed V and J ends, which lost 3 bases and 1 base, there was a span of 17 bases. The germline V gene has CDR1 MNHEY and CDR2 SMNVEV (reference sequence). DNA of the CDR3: TGTGCCAGCAGTTTGGGCGGGACCGTGGATGGCACAGATACGCAGTATTTT. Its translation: CASSLGGTVDGTDTQYF.

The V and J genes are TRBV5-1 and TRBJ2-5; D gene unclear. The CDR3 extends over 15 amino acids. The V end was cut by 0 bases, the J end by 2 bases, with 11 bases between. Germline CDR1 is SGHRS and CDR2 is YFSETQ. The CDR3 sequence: CASSLARVGQETQYF. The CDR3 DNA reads TGCGCCAGCAGCTTGGCTAGGGTAGGACAAGAGACCCAGTACTTC.

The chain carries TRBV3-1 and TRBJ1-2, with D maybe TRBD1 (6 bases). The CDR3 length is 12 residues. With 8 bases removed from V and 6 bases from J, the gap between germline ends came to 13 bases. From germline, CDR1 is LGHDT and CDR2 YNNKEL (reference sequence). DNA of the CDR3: TGTGCCAGCTCACTCTCAGGGGATGGCTACACCTTC. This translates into CASSLSGDGYTF.

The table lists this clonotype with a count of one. Here the CDR3 reads CASSKSGRGGYEQYF. CDR3 nucleotide sequence: TGTGCCAGCAGCAAAAGCGGGAGAGGGGGCTACGAGCAGTACTTC. The chain uses TRBV28 and TRBJ2-7; TRBD2 matches 8 bases. The CDR3 covers 15 residues. Germline V gives CDR1 MDHEN, CDR2 SYDVKM. V gave up 6 bases and J gave up 3 bases; unmatched junction bases: 10.

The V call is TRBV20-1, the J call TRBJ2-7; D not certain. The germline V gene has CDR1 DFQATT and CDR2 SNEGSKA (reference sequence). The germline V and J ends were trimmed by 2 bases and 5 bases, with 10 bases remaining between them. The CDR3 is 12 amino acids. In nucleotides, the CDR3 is TGCAGTGCTAGACGTAGGCCCCACGAGCAGTACTTC. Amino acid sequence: CSARRRPHEQYF.

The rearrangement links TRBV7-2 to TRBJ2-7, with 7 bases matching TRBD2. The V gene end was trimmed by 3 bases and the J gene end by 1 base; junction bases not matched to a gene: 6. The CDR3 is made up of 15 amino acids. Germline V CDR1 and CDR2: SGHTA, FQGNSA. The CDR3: CASSFETSLSYEQYF. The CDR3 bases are TGTGCCAGCAGCTTCGAGACTAGCCTGTCCTACGAGCAGTACTTC.